The 24 T cell receptor beta chains given below trace back to one sample, sequenced in a study of technical replicates of blood from several donors. Here immunoSEQ multiplex PCR was the method, and the copy in TCRdb shows in-frame clones only, minus some. Counted here are some 87,000 clones, around 97% occurring once; the ten biggest clones make up 0.15% to 0.2%. Sequences were obtained from T cells isolated from PBMCs. The source is a human donor in good health.

V usage is TRBV6-6 and J usage is TRBJ2-1; 12 positions match TRBD2. Germline trimming cut 6 bases from V and 6 bases from J; bases unmatched to any gene: 9. Germline CDR1 MNHNY, CDR2 SVGAGI (reference sequence). CDR3 length: 16 residues. This CDR3 is CASSSLAGGILNEQFF. The CDR3 DNA reads as TGTGCCAGCAGCTCACTAGCGGGGGGAATCCTCAATGAGCAGTTCTTC.

The gene calls are TRBV2 and TRBJ1-3, with a tentative D call TRBD1 (5 bases). The CDR3 is made up of 13 amino acids. Trimming left V 0 bases short and J 9 bases short, with 9 bases between. The germline gives CDR1 SNHLY, CDR2 FYNNEI. The CDR3 sequence: CASSEAAGRTIYF. Written as DNA, the CDR3 is TGTGCCAGCAGTGAAGCAGCAGGGCGCACCATATATTTT. The full variable domain, completed using reference TRBV2 and TRBJ1-3, is EPEVTQTPSHQVTQMGQEVILRCVPISNHLYFYWYRQILGQKVEFLVSFYNNEISEKSEIFDDQFSVERPDGSNFTLKIRSTKLEDSAMYFCASSEAAGRTIYFGEGSWLTVV.

The chain uses TRBV4-1 and TRBJ2-7, with 11 bases that match TRBD1. Germline trimming cut 0 bases from V and 4 bases from J; bases unmatched to any gene: 2. Per the germline V gene, CDR1 is MGHRA and CDR2 is YSYEKL. The CDR3 has 15 residues. CDR3 sequence (DNA): TGCGCCAGCAGCCAAGAAGGGACAGGGGGTTACGAGCAGTACTTC. This encodes CASSQEGTGGYEQYF.

The chain combines TRBV6-5 with TRBJ1-2; 7 bases are shared with TRBD1. Germline loops: CDR1 MNHEY, CDR2 SVGAGI. This CDR3 comprises 14 residues. J lost 3 bases, V lost 2 bases, and 3 bases had no gene match. This CDR3 is CASSYGDSDYGYTF. CDR3 nucleotides: TGTGCCAGCAGTTACGGGGACAGTGACTATGGCTACACCTTC.

This clone has a handful of counts. This chain links TRBV19 with TRBJ2-5, with 7 bases identical to TRBD2. CDR3 size: 13 residues. V shed 5 bases, J shed 5 bases, and the junction held 5 bases outside the gene matches. CDR1 and CDR2 (germline): LNHDA, SQIVND (reference sequence). DNA of the CDR3: TGTGCCAGTAGTGAGCGGGACGGGGAGACCCAGTACTTC. This translates into CASSERDGETQYF.

This chain uses TRBV19 with TRBJ2-2, with TRBD2 matching 7 bases. Germline trimming cut 5 bases from V and 4 bases from J; bases unmatched to any gene: 22. CDR1 LNHDA and CDR2 SQIVND come from the germline V gene (reference sequence). The CDR3 extends over 20 amino acids. Here the CDR3 reads CASSSRGVRGSGARTGELFF. DNA for the CDR3: TGTGCCAGTAGTTCCCGGGGGGTTAGGGGTAGCGGCGCCCGCACCGGGGAGCTGTTTTTT.

V is TRBV15 and J is TRBJ2-7; 8 bases are a match to TRBD2. Germline V gene data show CDR1 as LNHNV and CDR2 as YYDKDF (reference sequence). The CDR3 totals 15 residues. Trimming removed 2 bases from V and 7 bases from J; junction bases left unmatched: 10. The CDR3 loop reads CATSRKRGTFGEQYF. The CDR3 DNA sequence: TGTGCCACCAGCAGAAAGCGGGGGACCTTTGGGGAGCAGTACTTC. Full variable domain (outside the CDR3, taken from reference TRBV15 and TRBJ2-7): DAMVIQNPRYQVTQFGKPVTLSCSQTLNHNVMYWYQQKSSQAPKLLFHYYDKDFNNEADTPDNFQSRRPNTSFCFLDIRSPGLGDTAMYLCATSRKRGTFGEQYFGPGTRLTVT.

The V call is TRBV6-6, the J call TRBJ1-4; D gene ambiguous. Trimming left V 6 bases short and J 5 bases short, with 13 bases between. CDR3 length equals 14 residues. Germline CDR1 MNHNY, CDR2 SVGAGI (reference sequence). CDR3 region: CASRTGRRNEKLFF. The CDR3 bases are TGTGCCAGCAGAACCGGACGGAGGAATGAAAAACTGTTTTTT.

The V and J genes are TRBV10-1 and TRBJ2-2; TRBD2 is a possible D gene (6 bases). There are 15 residues in the CDR3. Germline-derived CDR1 and CDR2 are WNHNN and SYGVQD (reference sequence). The V gene lost 3 bases and the J gene lost 4 bases, with 12 bases spanning the gap. The CDR3 DNA follows: TGCGCCAGCAGTGATGTGGCTAGCGTCACCGGGGAGCTGTTTTTT. Translating it yields CASSDVASVTGELFF.

The chain carries TRBV29-1 and TRBJ1-2, with D possibly matching TRBD1 (5 bases). The CDR3 extends over 14 amino acids. Germline V gene data show CDR1 as SQVTM and CDR2 as ANQGSEA. V lost 4 bases and J lost 5, with 17 bases in between. The DNA of the CDR3 is TGCAGCGTTGGCCAGGGACTCTCAATATATGGCTACACCTTC. It is translated as CSVGQGLSIYGYTF.

This chain connects TRBV23-1 to TRBJ2-1; the D gene is possibly TRBD2 (5 bases). TRBV23-1 is classed as an ORF, of uncertain function. This CDR3 spans 15 amino acids. V was trimmed by 0 bases and J by 9 bases, leaving 15 bases between them. CDR3 region: CASSQSSPRRGEQFF. Here the CDR3 DNA reads TGCGCCAGCAGTCAATCGTCCCCCCGACGGGGTGAGCAGTTCTTC.

The chain links TRBV10-3 to TRBJ2-5; D perhaps matches TRBD2 (5 bases). This CDR3 contains 14 residues. From germline, CDR1 is ENHRY and CDR2 SYGVKD. The V and J ends lost 1 base and 1 base respectively, with 7 bases between them. This chain's CDR3 is CAISEFRGQETQYF. The CDR3 nucleotides are TGTGCCATCAGTGAGTTCCGGGGCCAAGAGACCCAGTACTTC.

This chain connects TRBV6-1 to TRBJ1-6; no clear D gene. The CDR3 spans 13 residues. Trimming pared 7 bases from V and 0 bases from J, leaving 4 bases between. CDR1 and CDR2 (germline): MNHNS, SASEGT. In nucleotides, the CDR3 is TGTGCCAGCACGGGCTCCTATAATTCACCCCTCCACTTT. Translation: CASTGSYNSPLHF.

The chain is built from TRBV18 and TRBJ2-1, with D tentatively TRBD2 (6 bases). Germline CDR1 reads KGHSH; CDR2 reads LQKENI. The CDR3 has 16 residues. V dropped 3 bases and J dropped 0 bases, with 12 bases sitting between them. CDR3 bases: TGTGCCAGCTCACCGAGGACTATAAACTCCTACAATGAGCAGTTCTTC. It is translated as CASSPRTINSYNEQFF.

The gene calls are TRBV19 and TRBJ2-5, with a weak D call TRBD1 (5 bases). The CDR3 extends over 13 amino acids. Per the germline V gene, CDR1 is LNHDA and CDR2 is SQIVND (reference sequence). V was trimmed by 9 bases and J by 1 base, leaving 12 bases between them. The CDR3 region has the DNA TGTGCCAGCAAAGGACATGGCCAAGAGACCCAGTACTTC. Its protein is CASKGHGQETQYF.

The sample holds a few counts of this clone. The chain has TRBV12-5 and TRBJ1-1; D may be TRBD1 (5 bases). V was cut by 7 bases and J by 7 bases, with 13 bases left in between. The germline CDR1 and CDR2 sequences are LGHNT and FRNRAP. This CDR3 comprises 12 residues. The CDR3 loop is CASVGGVSEAFF. CDR3 coding DNA: TGTGCTAGTGTTGGGGGGGTAAGTGAAGCTTTCTTT.

This clone appeared a single time. The chain uses TRBV6-1 and TRBJ1-2; 10 nucleotides line up with TRBD1. The germline V gene has CDR1 MNHNS and CDR2 SASEGT. The V and J ends lost 1 base and 5 bases, in that order; junction bases with no gene match: 4. The CDR3 runs 15 residues. DNA of the CDR3: TGTGCCAGCAGTGAAGTTAAGGGACAGGGGTATGGCTACACCTTC. It yields the protein CASSEVKGQGYGYTF.

The V gene is TRBV11-1, the J gene TRBJ2-1; 8 bases are a match to TRBD2. The CDR3 loop spans 15 amino acids. The germline V gene encodes CDR1 SGHAT and CDR2 FQDESV (reference sequence). V was clipped by 2 bases and J by 2 bases; unmatched bases: 2. In DNA, the CDR3 is TGTGCCAGCAGCTTAACGGGAGGGCCCTACAATGAGCAGTTCTTC. It yields the protein CASSLTGGPYNEQFF.

This chain connects TRBV28 to TRBJ2-7, with D possibly TRBD1 on 7 matching bases. The CDR3 extends over 15 amino acids. V lost 4 bases to trimming and J lost 0 bases, with 13 bases between them. From germline, CDR1 is MDHEN and CDR2 SYDVKM. The CDR3 coding sequence is TGTGCCAGCAGTTCACCCCAGGGGGGCTCCTACGAGCAGTACTTC. This encodes CASSSPQGGSYEQYF.

The rearrangement uses TRBV6-1 and TRBJ2-7, with D hard to call. V was cut by 2 bases and J by 1 base, with 12 bases left in between. The germline CDR1 and CDR2 sequences are MNHNS and SASEGT. This CDR3 comprises 15 residues. The CDR3 nucleotides are TGTGCCAGCAGTGAAACAGCCTCGTCTTCCTACGAGCAGTACTTC. It is translated as CASSETASSSYEQYF.

The rearrangement uses TRBV5-1 and TRBJ2-1, with a tentative D call TRBD1 (6 bases). Trimming took off 0 bases at V and 6 bases at J, with 7 bases between the two ends. The CDR3 has 13 residues. The germline CDR1 and CDR2 sequences are SGHRS and YFSETQ. The CDR3 reads CASSLGQVNEQFF. CDR3 coding DNA: TGCGCCAGCAGCTTGGGACAGGTCAATGAGCAGTTCTTC.

In regard to this clone: Because the CDR3's place on the DNA is in doubt, the DNA is left out and the CDR3 is given as listed by TCRdb. The rearrangement joins TRBV21-1 to TRBJ1-1; the table's D call, TRBD1, was not checked against the DNA. TRBV21-1 is a pseudogene. The CDR3 has 15 amino acids, counting both end residues. The CDR3 sequence: CASSKVGHGTTEAFF.

The chain links TRBV27 to TRBJ2-1, with D perhaps matching TRBD1 (5 bases). Trimming stripped 6 bases from V and 4 bases from J, with 10 bases between. The germline V gene encodes CDR1 MNHEY and CDR2 SMNVEV (reference sequence). CDR3 length: 13 residues. The chain's CDR3 is CASRRDSYNEQFF. The CDR3 DNA is TGTGCCAGCAGACGAGACAGTTACAATGAGCAGTTCTTC.

The genes are TRBV27 and TRBJ2-7; 11 nucleotides agree with TRBD2. The trim removed 4 bases at V and 0 bases at J, leaving 14 bases unmatched. The CDR3 totals 19 residues. Germline-derived CDR1 and CDR2 are MNHEY and SMNVEV (reference sequence). DNA of the CDR3: TGTGCCAGCAGTTCCCATCTAGCGGGAGGTGGCCTAGCCTCCTACGAGCAGTACTTC. Its translation: CASSSHLAGGGLASYEQYF.